The 24 T cell receptor beta chains in this list originate from one sample, sequenced in a study of shared clonotypes between healthy human individuals. This table comes from immunoSEQ multiplex PCR, and its TCRdb copy is limited to in-frame clones, with some not included. The sample yields approximately 2,300,000 clones, 85% to 95% seen once. The sequenced sample was naive CD4+ T cells from PBMCs. The subset was: CD45RA+ positively selected. The receptors originated from a man between 18 and 35 years old in good health. Some clones in this sample may be carry-over from other donors' samples.

This clone has only one observation. In DNA, the CDR3 is TGTGCCAGCAGCTTAGGGGACACAATCTCTGGGGCCAACGTCCTGACTTTC. This codes for CASSLGDTISGANVLTF. V gene TRBV7-9 combines with J gene TRBJ2-6; TRBD1 is a possible D gene (6 bases). The CDR3 loop spans 17 amino acids. The V gene lost 1 base and the J gene lost 0 bases, with 10 bases spanning the gap. Germline loops: CDR1 SEHNR, CDR2 FQNEAQ (reference sequence). Drawing the rest from reference TRBV7-9 and TRBJ2-6, the complete variable domain is DTGVSQNPRHKITKRGQNVTFRCDPISEHNRLYWYRQTLGQGPEFLTYFQNEAQLEKSRLLSDRFSAERPKGSFSTLEIQRTEQGDSAMYLCASSLGDTISGANVLTFGAGSRLTVL.

A word on this clone: This CDR3 is also generated by other DNA sequences in the sample. The V call is TRBV28, the J call TRBJ2-7; tentatively, D is TRBD1 or TRBD2 (6 bases each). Trimming shortened V by 3 bases and J by 3 bases, and 12 bases separated the two germline ends. CDR3 length: 14 amino acids. The germline V gene encodes CDR1 MDHEN and CDR2 SYDVKM. CDR3 residues: CASSLAGEVYEQYF. As DNA, the CDR3 is TGTGCCAGCAGTTTGGCAGGGGAGGTCTACGAGCAGTACTTC. The whole variable domain, filled in from reference TRBV28 and TRBJ2-7, reads DVKVTQSSRYLVKRTGEKVFLECVQDMDHENMFWYRQDPGLGLRLIYFSYDVKMKEKGDIPEGYSVSREKKERFSLILESASTNQTSMYLCASSLAGEVYEQYFGPGTRLTVT.

The V and J genes are TRBV6-1 and TRBJ2-3; 8 bases line up with TRBD2. The CDR3 is made up of 15 amino acids. Per the germline V gene, CDR1 is MNHNS and CDR2 is SASEGT. V lost 6 bases to trimming and J lost 6 bases; unmatched junction nucleotides: 11. The CDR3: CASSRPGGRGDTQYF. The DNA of the CDR3 is TGTGCCAGCAGCCGCCCGGGGGGGAGAGGGGATACGCAGTATTTT.

The chain carries TRBV4-3 and TRBJ1-1, with D tentatively TRBD1 (5 bases). CDR3 size: 15 residues. Trimming took 3 bases from V and 1 from J, leaving 12 bases between them. The germline gives CDR1 LGHNA, CDR2 YSLEER. The CDR3 loop reads CASSQERRGNTEAFF. As DNA, the CDR3 is TGCGCCAGCAGCCAGGAAAGAAGGGGGAACACTGAAGCTTTCTTT.

The chain links TRBV15 to TRBJ1-5; a possible D gene is TRBD1 (6 bases). This CDR3 region has 16 residues. V lost 1 base to trimming and J lost 3 bases, with 13 bases between them. CDR1 and CDR2 (germline): LNHNV, YYDKDF (reference sequence). The CDR3 spells CATSRGGGRPNQPQHF. The CDR3 DNA reads as TGTGCCACCAGCAGAGGGGGGGGCAGGCCCAATCAGCCCCAGCATTTT. Supplemented by reference TRBV15 and TRBJ1-5, the full variable domain reads DAMVIQNPRYQVTQFGKPVTLSCSQTLNHNVMYWYQQKSSQAPKLLFHYYDKDFNNEADTPDNFQSRRPNTSFCFLDIRSPGLGDTAMYLCATSRGGGRPNQPQHFGDGTRLSIL.

The chain combines TRBV18 with TRBJ2-2; weak D call: TRBD2 (5 bases). Trimming shortened V by 5 bases and J by 5 bases, and 18 bases separated the two germline ends. CDR3 length: 16 residues. Germline V CDR1 and CDR2: KGHSH, LQKENI. CDR3 amino acids: CASSTLATLGTGELFF. The CDR3 DNA follows: TGTGCCAGCTCAACGCTAGCCACCCTGGGGACCGGGGAGCTGTTTTTT.

Details on this clone: The sample contains more than one DNA sequence encoding this CDR3. V usage is TRBV2 and J usage is TRBJ1-2, with 8 positions matching TRBD1. Germline V gene sequence: CDR1 SNHLY, CDR2 FYNNEI. V gave up 3 bases and J gave up 4 bases; unmatched junction bases: 1. The CDR3 extends over 13 amino acids. For the CDR3, the DNA is TGTGCCAGCAGTGATCAGGGGGCCTATGGCTACACCTTC. Translated: CASSDQGAYGYTF.

The rearrangement links TRBV4-2 to TRBJ2-1, with 13 bases matching TRBD2. The germline gives CDR1 LGHNA, CDR2 YNFKEQ. The junction had 15 bases not matched to a gene; V was cut back by 0 bases and J by 7 bases. The CDR3 consists of 20 residues. CDR3 sequence reads: CASSQDGDRRLAGGWNEQFF. In DNA, the CDR3 is TGTGCCAGCAGCCAAGATGGGGACAGGCGACTAGCGGGAGGTTGGAATGAGCAGTTCTTC.

CDR3 in amino acids: CASSTSGTSSYEQYF. The CDR3 nucleotides are TGTGCCAGCAGCACCTCCGGGACATCCTCCTACGAGCAGTACTTC. The V gene is TRBV13, the J gene TRBJ2-7; weak D call: TRBD1 (6 bases). The CDR3 is 15 residues long. Germline CDR1 PRHDT, CDR2 FYEKMQ (reference sequence). The V end lost 5 bases, the J end lost 0 bases, and 14 bases lay between the germline ends.

The rearrangement uses TRBV10-3 and TRBJ2-1, with D tentatively TRBD2 (6 bases). Per the germline V gene, CDR1 is ENHRY and CDR2 is SYGVKD. This CDR3 is 18 amino acids long. The V end was cut by 3 bases, the J end by 0 bases, with 18 bases between. This CDR3 reads CAISDFGGGRNSYNEQFF. CDR3 bases: TGTGCCATCAGTGACTTCGGAGGTGGGAGGAACTCCTACAATGAGCAGTTCTTC.

V gene TRBV29-1 combines with J gene TRBJ1-2; D call uncertain. Trimming shortened V by 7 bases and J by 0 bases, and 18 bases separated the two germline ends. Germline CDR1 is SQVTM and CDR2 is ANQGSEA. The CDR3 sequence is 15 residues long. The CDR3 protein is CSAGALLATNYGYTF. The CDR3, as DNA: TGCAGCGCCGGCGCCTTATTGGCTACTAACTATGGCTACACCTTC. Full variable domain (missing parts from reference TRBV29-1 and TRBJ1-2): SAVISQKPSRDICQRGTSLTIQCQVDSQVTMMFWYRQQPGQSLTLIATANQGSEATYESGFVIDKFPISRPNLTFSTLTVSNMSPEDSSIYLCSAGALLATNYGYTFGSGTRLTVV.

This chain connects TRBV28 to TRBJ2-5; D not resolved. The ends were cut back, 8 bases at V and 2 bases at J, with 6 bases in the middle. Per the germline V gene, CDR1 is MDHEN and CDR2 is SYDVKM. The CDR3 contains 11 residues. As DNA, the CDR3 is TGTGCCAGCGTCCGGCAAGAGACCCAGTACTTC. This encodes CASVRQETQYF. Filled out from reference TRBV28 and TRBJ2-5, the complete variable domain reads DVKVTQSSRYLVKRTGEKVFLECVQDMDHENMFWYRQDPGLGLRLIYFSYDVKMKEKGDIPEGYSVSREKKERFSLILESASTNQTSMYLCASVRQETQYFGPGTRLLVL.

This chain links TRBV19 with TRBJ1-2; TRBD1 agrees at 11 bases. The J segment lost 5 bases and the V segment lost 7 bases, leaving 6 bases of the junction unmatched. This CDR3 has 14 amino acids. The V gene's germline CDR1 is LNHDA and CDR2 SQIVND (reference sequence). The CDR3 DNA sequence: TGTGCCAGTACTTGGACAGGGGGCTCATATGGCTACACCTTC. Protein sequence: CASTWTGGSYGYTF. Drawing the rest from reference TRBV19 and TRBJ1-2, the complete variable domain is DGGITQSPKYLFRKEGQNVTLSCEQNLNHDAMYWYRQDPGQGLRLIYYSQIVNDFQKGDIAEGYSVSREKKESFPLTVTSAQKNPTAFYLCASTWTGGSYGYTFGSGTRLTVV.

The chain combines TRBV28 with TRBJ2-1, with 15 nucleotides matching TRBD2. V was pared by 6 bases and J by 5 bases, with 8 bases of the junction left unmatched. CDR3 length equals 17 residues. The germline V gene encodes CDR1 MDHEN and CDR2 SYDVKM. CDR3 sequence: CASSLGTSGRYDNEQFF. As DNA, the CDR3 is TGTGCCAGCAGCCTAGGGACTAGCGGGAGGTATGACAATGAGCAGTTCTTC.

The CDR3 bases are TGTGCCAGCAGCCTCAGACCAAGGGGGTCGGAAGCTTTCTTT. Translation gives CASSLRPRGSEAFF. The V gene is TRBV7-3, the J gene TRBJ1-1; weak D call: TRBD1 (6 bases). Trimming stripped 5 bases from V and 8 bases from J, with 18 bases between. The CDR3 spans 14 residues. Germline-derived CDR1 and CDR2 are SGHTA and FQGTGA.

The V call is TRBV27, the J call TRBJ2-2; D is uncertain. CDR1 is MNHEY and CDR2 is SMNVEV in the germline V gene (reference sequence). The CDR3 has 13 residues. V gave up 3 bases and J gave up 5 bases, with 7 bases separating them. The CDR3 coding sequence is TGTGCCAGCAGTTTGGCAGCTACCGGGGAGCTGTTTTTT. It encodes CASSLAATGELFF.

This clone appeared once. V gene TRBV7-2 combines with J gene TRBJ2-2; tentatively, D is TRBD2 (5 bases). This CDR3 is built from 15 residues. Germline CDR1 SGHTA, CDR2 FQGNSA. Trimming stripped 4 bases from V and 7 bases from J, with 16 bases between. The CDR3 region is CASSSLYRRGGELFF. In nucleotides, the CDR3 is TGTGCCAGCAGCTCCCTCTACCGCCGGGGCGGGGAGCTGTTTTTT.

The chain has TRBV5-1 and TRBJ2-1; TRBD2 might be the D (5 bases). Trimming shortened V by 0 bases and J by 9 bases, and 10 bases separated the two germline ends. Germline V CDR1 and CDR2: SGHRS, YFSETQ. The CDR3 is 13 amino acids. CDR3 nucleotide sequence: TGCGCCAGCAGCTTGGGAGGAGCGGCTGAGCAGTTCTTC. Its translation is CASSLGGAAEQFF.

The gene calls are TRBV6-1 and TRBJ2-7; D is unclear. The V gene's germline CDR1 is MNHNS and CDR2 SASEGT. The ends were cut back, 8 bases at V and 3 bases at J, with 11 bases in the middle. CDR3 length equals 12 residues. CDR3 coding DNA: TGTGCCAGCCCCGGACCCCGCTACGAGCAGTACTTC. This sequence encodes CASPGPRYEQYF.

V gene TRBV19 combines with J gene TRBJ2-3; 10 bases match TRBD2. J lost 4 bases, V lost 6 bases, and 10 bases had no gene match. CDR1 and CDR2 from the germline V gene are LNHDA and SQIVND (reference sequence). The CDR3 covers 16 residues. Here the CDR3 reads CASRYSGRVHADTQYF. DNA for the CDR3: TGTGCCAGTAGGTACAGCGGGAGGGTCCATGCAGATACGCAGTATTTT.

The J gene is TRBJ2-7, the V gene TRBV5-4, with 13 positions matching TRBD2. The CDR3 spans 15 residues. Germline V gives CDR1 SGHNT, CDR2 YYREEE (reference sequence). Trimming took 4 bases from V and 7 from J; bases not matched to a gene: 8. CDR3 in amino acids: CASSPGLAGVREQYF. The CDR3 nucleotides are TGTGCCAGCAGCCCCGGACTAGCGGGAGTGAGGGAGCAGTACTTC.

There are a few counts of this clone. Within the sample, other DNA sequences also encode this same CDR3. The rearrangement links TRBV18 to TRBJ2-3; D remains unclear. The V gene lost 2 bases and the J gene lost 2 bases, with 2 bases spanning the gap. The germline gives CDR1 KGHSH, CDR2 LQKENI. CDR3 length: 12 residues. CDR3 region: CASSPDTDTQYF. Here the CDR3 DNA reads TGTGCCAGCTCACCAGACACAGATACGCAGTATTTT. Full variable domain (missing parts from reference TRBV18 and TRBJ2-3): NAGVMQNPRHLVRRRGQEARLRCSPMKGHSHVYWYRQLPEEGLKFMVYLQKENIIDESGMPKERFSAEFPKEGPSILRIQQVVRGDSAAYFCASSPDTDTQYFGPGTRLTVL.

To note about this clone: The identical CDR3 is also encoded by other nucleotide sequences in the sample. The chain uses TRBV28 and TRBJ2-1; D may be TRBD2 (5 bases). Germline V gene lookup returns CDR1 MDHEN and CDR2 SYDVKM. The V and J ends lost 3 bases and 2 bases respectively, with 11 bases between them. There are 15 residues in the CDR3. Written as DNA, the CDR3 is TGTGCCAGCAGTTTTAGCTCGGGGACCTACAATGAGCAGTTCTTC. As protein: CASSFSSGTYNEQFF.

This chain uses TRBV5-1 with TRBJ1-2; the D is unclear. This CDR3 is 12 amino acids long. The germline CDR1 and CDR2 sequences are SGHRS and YFSETQ. Trimming took off 2 bases at V and 7 bases at J, with 9 bases between the two ends. The CDR3 spells CASSFDLSGYTF. The CDR3, as DNA: TGCGCCAGCAGCTTCGACCTCTCTGGCTACACCTTC.